This T cell receptor beta chain was observed in a study of PD-L1 blockade in urothelial cancer. Study-level background: Counts from blood samples showed a median of 141,255 T cells. Study observations and caveats: Pretreatment peripheral blood TCR clonality that fell below the median predicted better survival among the patients studied.

Assay used: immunoSEQ multiplex PCR; TCRdb lists only in-frame clones, some missing. The repertoire holds approximately 110,000 clones, with less than 95% as singletons. Regarding this clone: Its antigen is not identified. The sample carries other DNA sequences with the same CDR3.

The time point denotes: peripheral blood 6 weeks after treatment start. The starting material was PBMCs, obtained around atezolizumab (anti-PD-L1) treatment. The receptor's source is a man in his sixties with urothelial cancer.

For the CDR3, the DNA is TGTGCCAGCAGCTTAGCTCGGGAGACCCAGTACTTC. Translating it yields CASSLARETQYF. The gene calls are TRBV7-2 and TRBJ2-5; D not certain. The CDR3 is made up of 12 amino acids. Germline loops: CDR1 SGHTA, CDR2 FQGNSA. V was trimmed by 0 bases and J by 5 bases, leaving 4 bases between them.